This TCR beta chain was sequenced during a study of identical twins listed by TCRdb under 2016. With respect to the entire study: To test whether fetal clonotypes persist, the study used deep sequencing on TCR alpha and beta repertoires from monozygotic twins, unrelated adults of various ages, and cord blood. Replicate twin experiments were performed at different times using different library preparation protocols to rule out contamination. What the study reported, not specific to this receptor: A weaker excess of twin sharing was found in beta out-of-frame sequences because the signal-to-noise ratio was lowered by fewer shared sequences. Invariant T cells such as MAIT and iNKT could partly confound zero-insertion analyses, although diverse VJ usage argued against such confounding for most clonotypes. Because the same donors could not be followed over many years, conclusions were based on cross-sectional statistical analysis. In monozygotic twins, recombination models systematically underestimated out-of-frame TCR alpha sharing, but the models matched the sharing seen between unrelated individuals. Abundant cord blood beta clonotypes carried fewer insertions; young adult naive repertoires showed a weaker similar trend, while memory repertoires showed none. Compared with coincidental sharing between unrelated individuals, out-of-frame TCR alpha sequences shared between twins showed an excess of sequences with low generation probability.

Library preparation was by 5' RACE. Sequenced using an Illumina HiSeq 2000. A universal primer binding site was introduced by template switching, and a unique molecular identifier was present in the final cDNA, enabling accurate counting of TCR cDNA molecules. First-strand cDNA for TCR alpha and beta chains was synthesized from specific primers in the conserved constant-segment region. To control for contamination, every cDNA library was double barcoded, receiving both a SMART-Mk sample barcode and Illumina barcodes. TruSeq adapter sequences and Illumina sample barcodes were added in two successive PCR steps. The TCR alpha and beta cDNA libraries were sequenced on the Illumina HiSeq platform using custom primers. The original methods were these. Unique molecular identifiers were extracted from raw reads with MiGEC, and CDR3 positions were determined with MiXCR. Recombination models were inferred per individual with the repgenHMM and IGoR tools using an EM algorithm. The tcR package in R was used for shared clonotype analysis, with sharing normalized by the product of cloneset sizes. To study raw recombination without the effects of thymic and clonal selection, out-of-frame nonproductive sequences were analyzed. The raw public data were reprocessed by TCRdb itself: fastp quality trimming at Q25, MiXCR clonotype calling, in-frame beta chains only. All rows with the same CDR3 protein become a single entry with the most common DNA and genes. TCRdb, rather than the study authors, made the V and J calls. Here the sample has 200,000 to 300,000 distinct CDR3 sequences; about an eighth occur a single time. The top ten clonotypes cover about 3.9% of the sample.

This clonotype was counted a few times. Its antigen remains unidentified. Per-nucleotide qualities are absent, and no much larger clonotype sits a single base away. Sequences MDHEN (CDR1) and SYDVKM (CDR2) are obtained from the germline V gene. The CDR3 contains 15 residues, cysteine and phenylalanine counted. The only DNA kept is the CDR3, 45 bases in frame from the first base. Here V drops 6 bases and J drops 3 bases, and the junction holds 7 bases not matched to any gene. Only healthy Caucasian donors were included. Three pairs of female monozygotic twins, all aged roughly 18 to 30 years, were included in the twin cohort. Miltenyi CD45RO+ enrichment and human naive T-cell isolation kits were used to isolate memory (CD45RO+) and naive T cells from PBMC. These data were also filed under a second study, of yellow fever vaccine responses in identical twins. The second study reports: According to the authors, the vaccine-induced T cell response in identical twins seemed to be partly convergent and partly specific to each individual. Focusing on identical twins, the study followed the T cell clones that responded to the vaccine, and did so with precision.

Specimen: memory (CD45RO+) T cells sorted from blood. In light of the paper, this sample's cell subset or site label describes: CD45RO+ enriched T cells. This chain joins TRBV28 to TRBJ1-4, and TRBD1 matches 7 of the central bases. The sequence derives from a woman younger than 30 in good health. For the CDR3, the sequence is CASSGQGGPNEKLFF. The DNA sequence is as follows: TGTGCCAGCAGCGGACAAGGGGGCCCTAATGAAAAACTGTTTTTT. Reference TRBV28 and TRBJ1-4 genes cover what lies past the CDR3, so the full variable domain is DVKVTQSSRYLVKRTGEKVFLECVQDMDHENMFWYRQDPGLGLRLIYFSYDVKMKEKGDIPEGYSVSREKKERFSLILESASTNQTSMYLCASSGQGGPNEKLFFGSGTQLSVL.